The present T cell receptor beta chain was sequenced within a study of blood T cell repertoires in COVID-19. TCRdb keeps only in-frame clones here, not all; method: immunoSEQ multiplex PCR. The table has roughly 150,000 clones, around 85% seen once. Assignment of participants to cohorts was predicated upon participant-reported clinical history. Germline values: CDR1 SQVTM, CDR2 ANQGSEA. The V and J ends lost 1 base and 0 bases respectively, with 13 bases between them. CDR3 size: 16 residues. J is TRBJ1-3 and V is TRBV29-1; TRBD1 might be the D (6 bases). This TCR was recovered from a woman between 40 and 50 years old who had recovered from COVID-19. The sample consisted of PBMCs or T cells enriched from blood (not recorded which). This CDR3 reads CSVEAGVSPSGNTIYF. As DNA, the CDR3 is TGCAGCGTTGAAGCAGGGGTTTCCCCCTCTGGAAACACCATATATTTT. The full variable domain, its missing parts supplied by reference TRBV29-1 and TRBJ1-3, is SAVISQKPSRDICQRGTSLTIQCQVDSQVTMMFWYRQQPGQSLTLIATANQGSEATYESGFVIDKFPISRPNLTFSTLTVSNMSPEDSSIYLCSVEAGVSPSGNTIYFGEGSWLTVV.